The entry below gives a single T cell receptor beta chain sequence along with its context. This sample was included in a study of blood T cell repertoires in COVID-19. Study at large: Donors in the United States, Italy and Spain gave samples during acute or convalescent COVID-19. PBMCs, B-cell-depleted T cells, or T cells provided the cDNA or gDNA that made up the material.

The CDR3 runs to 18 residues. Germline V gene sequence: CDR1 ENHRY, CDR2 SYGVKD. V dropped 4 bases and J dropped 7 bases, with 25 bases sitting between them. Original processing notes: Reference gene primer amplification gave nucleated cell count estimates. Clones were sequenced by immunoSEQ multiplex PCR, and TCRdb holds only the in-frame ones, with some missing. That table supplies the V and J calls and clone size; D and trimming were determined from the DNA. The data contain roughly 250,000 clones, around 80% of them seen just once; the ten biggest clones take up roughly 4%. V is TRBV10-3 and J is TRBJ1-4, with TRBD1 as a possible D gene (6 bases). The sequenced sample was peripheral blood. The clonotype originates from a woman aged 35 to 49 with active or convalescent COVID-19. The CDR3 sequence is CAISVKEEDRPQGEKLFF. The CDR3 bases are TGTGCCATCAGTGTAAAGGAGGAGGACAGACCTCAGGGTGAAAAACTGTTTTTT.